The 6 T cell receptor beta chains below were found in one sample sequenced in a study of blood T cell repertoires in COVID-19. Clones were read by immunoSEQ multiplex PCR, and TCRdb kept only the in-frame ones, dropping some. The table has some 430,000 clones, 90% seen once; the top ten hold under 0.7%. The sample was PBMCs or T cells enriched from blood (not recorded which). The receptors here all came from a man younger than 35 who had recovered from COVID-19.

This chain links TRBV25-1 with TRBJ1-6; 9 bases line up with TRBD1. V shed 6 bases and J 7 bases; nucleotides not matched to a gene: 10. The CDR3 has 16 residues. The germline CDR1 and CDR2 sequences are MGHDK and SYGVNS. The CDR3 loop reads CASRGTGLILNSPLHF. As DNA, the CDR3 is TGTGCCAGCAGGGGGACAGGGTTAATTTTAAATTCACCCCTCCACTTT.

CDR3 region: CASTRADTGELFF. In DNA, the CDR3 is TGTGCCAGCACCAGGGCGGACACCGGGGAGCTGTTTTTT. V and J are TRBV28 and TRBJ2-2, with TRBD1 as a possible D gene (5 bases). CDR1 is MDHEN, CDR2 SYDVKM, per germline. The CDR3 is made up of 13 amino acids. V was shortened by 7 bases and J by 3 bases, with 9 bases between the two germline ends.

The V gene is TRBV5-1, the J gene TRBJ2-3, with 9 bases aligning to TRBD1. From germline, CDR1 is SGHRS and CDR2 YFSETQ. CDR3 length: 15 amino acids. The junction had 8 bases not matched to a gene; V was cut back by 4 bases and J by 5 bases. CDR3 region: CASSLPGQGLDTQYF. Written as DNA, the CDR3 is TGCGCCAGCAGCCTGCCGGGACAGGGCTTAGATACGCAGTATTTT. Drawing the rest from reference TRBV5-1 and TRBJ2-3, the complete variable domain is KAGVTQTPRYLIKTRGQQVTLSCSPISGHRSVSWYQQTPGQGLQFLFEYFSETQRNKGNFPGRFSGRQFSNSRSEMNVSTLELGDSALYLCASSLPGQGLDTQYFGPGTRLTVL.

This chain joins TRBV7-9 and TRBJ2-5; TRBD1 might be the D (6 bases). With 4 bases removed from V and 0 bases from J, the gap between germline ends came to 12 bases. This CDR3 has 15 amino acids. Germline CDR1 is SEHNR and CDR2 is FQNEAQ (reference sequence). CDR3 loop: CASSSVNRDQETQYF. The CDR3 nucleotides read TGTGCCAGCAGCTCCGTAAACAGGGACCAAGAGACCCAGTACTTC.

The rearrangement uses TRBV7-9 and TRBJ2-7; 9 positions match TRBD1. Germline values: CDR1 SEHNR, CDR2 FQNEAQ (reference sequence). CDR3 length equals 14 residues. Trimming took 5 bases from V and 4 from J; bases not matched to a gene: 6. The CDR3 is CASSTGTGQYEQYF. CDR3 nucleotides: TGTGCCAGCAGCACCGGGACAGGGCAGTACGAGCAGTACTTC.

The chain links TRBV5-1 to TRBJ2-1, with 8 bases identical to TRBD2. The CDR3 has 14 amino acids. Germline lookup yields CDR1 SGHRS and CDR2 YFSETQ. J was trimmed by 8 bases and V by 1 base; bases with no gene match: 5. CDR3 amino acids: CASSLTAGADEQFF. As DNA, the CDR3 is TGCGCCAGCAGCTTGACAGCGGGAGCGGATGAGCAGTTCTTC.